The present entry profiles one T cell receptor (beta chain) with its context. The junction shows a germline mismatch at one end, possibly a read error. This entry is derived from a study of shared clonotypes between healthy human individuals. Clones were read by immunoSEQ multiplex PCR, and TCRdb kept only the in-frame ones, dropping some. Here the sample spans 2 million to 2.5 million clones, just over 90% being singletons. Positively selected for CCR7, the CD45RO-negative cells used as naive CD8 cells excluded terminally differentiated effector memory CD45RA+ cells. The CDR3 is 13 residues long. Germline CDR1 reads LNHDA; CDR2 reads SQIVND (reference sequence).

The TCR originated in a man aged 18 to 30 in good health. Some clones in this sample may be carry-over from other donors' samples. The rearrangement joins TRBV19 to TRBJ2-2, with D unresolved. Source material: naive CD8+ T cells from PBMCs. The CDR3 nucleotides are TGTGCCAGTAGTATAAGCCGGACCGAGGAGCTGTTTTTT. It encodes CASSISRTEELFF.